This TCR beta chain emerged from a study of PD-1 blockade in classical Hodgkin lymphoma. Every patient experienced relapse after autologous stem cell transplantation, and brentuximab vedotin exposure varied. The repertoire was sequenced with immunoSEQ multiplex PCR; TCRdb's copy has only in-frame clones and lacks some. In the table there are 5,000 to 8,000 clones, around 84% of which are singletons. Here the sequenced sample was peripheral blood mononuclear cells (PBMCs), taken before the second cycle of nivolumab. This clonotype was obtained from a human donor with classical Hodgkin lymphoma.

The CDR3 loop is CASSPGGHSNQPQHF. In DNA, the CDR3 is TGTGCCAGCTCACCAGGGGGGCATAGCAATCAGCCCCAGCATTTT. The gene calls are TRBV18 and TRBJ1-5, with D possibly matching TRBD1 (6 bases). Germline CDR1 KGHSH, CDR2 LQKENI. The V and J ends lost 2 bases and 0 bases respectively, with 8 bases between them. CDR3 length equals 15 residues.